This T cell receptor (beta chain) came from a study of shared clonotypes between healthy human individuals. Whole-study findings and limits: An effect of sequencing depth on clonotype sharing among donors was expected. Against clonotypes common to all four donors, non-shared ones had lower generation probabilities.

Original handling: Filtering of immunoSEQ junctional sequences could not match full-length read filtering. Assay used: immunoSEQ multiplex PCR; TCRdb lists only in-frame clones, some missing. Clone size and the V and J calls come from that table; the DNA yielded D and trimming. This table holds about 530,000 clones, 95% to 97% found once. CDR1 and CDR2 from the germline V gene are KGHSH and LQKENI. This CDR3 contains 18 residues. With 6 bases removed from V and 3 bases from J, the gap between germline ends came to 27 bases. Points on this clone: What it binds is unknown.

This TCR was sampled from a woman aged 25 to 39 in good health. This chain joins TRBV18 and TRBJ2-7; D could derive from TRBD1 or TRBD2 (5 bases each). The sample was naive CD4+ T cells sorted from blood. The subset is: CD45RA+ positively selected. The CDR3 region is CASSSWGLDVFGGYEQYF. The DNA of the CDR3 is TGTGCCAGCTCGAGCTGGGGGTTGGATGTATTCGGTGGCTACGAGCAGTACTTC.